This T cell receptor beta chain was obtained from a study of OX40 agonist ivuxolimab in advanced cancers. Libraries were prepared by immunoSEQ multiplex PCR; TCRdb keeps only in-frame clonotypes and omits some of them. This sample carries roughly 90,000 clones, around 85% of them seen once, and the ten largest clones take roughly 0.22%. This clone was detected once. Antigen unknown. This CDR3 is 15 amino acids long. CDR1 and CDR2 (germline): KGHSH, LQKENI. V lost 5 bases to trimming and J lost 2 bases; unmatched junction nucleotides: 8. It was autoimmune disease history or systemic immunosuppression that excluded patients. Notes on the study in general: Nonresponders, in some cases, also had low normalized T-cell clonal expansion. Clonal expansion by week 6 occurred in CD4+ and CD8+ blood T cells (at 0.1 to 3.0 mg/kg).

This specimen was CD4+ or CD8+ T cells sorted from blood, taken in a trial of the OX40 agonist ivuxolimab. The chain recombines TRBV18 with TRBJ1-1, with 7 bases identical to TRBD1. The receptor's source is an adult with an advanced solid tumor such as melanoma, head and neck, liver or kidney cancer. CDR3 residues: CASSRGTAQNTEAFF. The DNA of the CDR3 is TGTGCCAGCTCAAGGGGGACAGCCCAAAACACTGAAGCTTTCTTT.